A selection of T cell receptor beta chains follows, all from one sample in a study of CD8+CD57+ T cells in acquired aplastic anemia. MiXCR, run by TCRdb on the reads, gives a single entry per CDR3 protein. The sample carries about 40,000 distinct CDR3 sequences, over 55% recorded once. The sample comprised sorted CD4+, CD8+, or CD8+CD57+ T cells (not recorded which) from PBMCs. The origin of the receptors is a human donor with aplastic anemia. CDR3s include the opening cysteine and the closing phenylalanine or tryptophan. D genes are given only for firm matches. For some rows the clone size is stated as once, few or many, or as a class when expanded; others skip it.

.	.	TRBJ1-1	TRBV10-3	TGTGCCATCAAAAGGGGACCTGAAGCTTTCTTT	CAIKRGPEAFF
few	.	TRBJ2-2	TRBV10-3	TGTGCCAGCAGCGAGGGGACCGGGGAGCTGTTTTTT	CASSEGTGELFF
.	.	TRBJ1-5	TRBV7-9	TGTGCCAGCAGCTTTCAGGATCAGCCCCAGCATTTT	CASSFQDQPQHF
few	.	TRBJ1-5	TRBV6-1	TGTGCCAGCAGCGAAGGGGAGGACGGCAATCAGCCCCAGCATTTT	CASSEGEDGNQPQHF
many	TRBD1	TRBJ1-4	TRBV5-8	TGTGCCAGCAGCCTCGGACAGGCAACTAATGAAAAACTGTTTTTT	CASSLGQATNEKLFF
many	.	TRBJ2-7	TRBV5-6	TGTGCCAGCAGCTTGGCAAGTTCCCCCTACGAGCAGTACTTC	CASSLASSPYEQYF
.	.	TRBJ1-1	TRBV20-1	TGCAGTGCTAGAGCCCCGGGGGCCAACACTGAAGCTTTCTTT	CSARAPGANTEAFF
.	.	TRBJ2-7	TRBV29-1	TGCAGCGTTTCTAGAAACCCTCAGTCCTACGAGCAGTACTTC	CSVSRNPQSYEQYF
.	.	TRBJ1-2	TRBV13	TGTGCCAGCAGCTTCAAGGCAGGAGGCTACACCTTC	CASSFKAGGYTF
.	.	TRBJ2-3	TRBV10-3	TGTGCCATCAAGACAGACACAGATACGCAGTATTTT	CAIKTDTDTQYF
many	.	TRBJ2-7	TRBV4-2	TGTGCCAGCAGCCAAGAAAAGGGATACGAGCAGTACTTC	CASSQEKGYEQYF
.	.	TRBJ1-2	TRBV11-1	TGTGCCAGCAGCTTACCACGCGGAAGCGTACGGGGGTCCTCCTATGGCTACACCTTC	CASSLPRGSVRGSSYGYTF
.	.	TRBJ2-1	TRBV4-1	TGCGCCAGCAGCCAAGACTTTTCCCAGTACAATGAGCAGTTCTTC	CASSQDFSQYNEQFF
many	.	TRBJ1-2	TRBV5-1	TGCGCCAGCAGCTTGGGCTTTGTGAGTCCTACTAACTATGGCTACACCTTC	CASSLGFVSPTNYGYTF
few	.	TRBJ1-1	TRBV19	TGTGCCAGTAGTCCCGGGGCGGGCACTGAAGCTTTCTTT	CASSPGAGTEAFF
.	.	TRBJ1-6	TRBV14	TGTGCCAGCAGCCATCTCACAGGGTGGGGATGGTCACCCCTCCACTTT	CASSHLTGWGWSPLHF
.	TRBD1	TRBJ2-5	TRBV15	TGTGCCACCAGCAGGACAGGGGGCCCACAAGAGACCCAGTACTTC	CATSRTGGPQETQYF
.	TRBD2	TRBJ2-1	TRBV9	TGTGCCAGCAGCGTAGAACTAGCGGGGAACAATGAGCAGTTCTTC	CASSVELAGNNEQFF
.	.	TRBJ2-1	TRBV9	TGTGCCAGCAGCGTAGACTGGAATGAGCAGTTCTTC	CASSVDWNEQFF
.	TRBD1	TRBJ2-7	TRBV10-2	TGCGCCAGCAGTGAGTCCTCCCGGGACAGGGTCGTATACGAGCAGTACTTC	CASSESSRDRVVYEQYF
many	.	TRBJ2-1	TRBV29-1	TGCAGCGTTGGGTCCGGGGGTGCGGGGTACTACAATGAGCAGTTCTTC	CSVGSGGAGYYNEQFF
few	TRBD2	TRBJ2-5	TRBV15	TGTGCCACCAGCAGTTCACCCCGGGGGGCCCAGTACTTC	CATSSSPRGAQYF
many	TRBD2	TRBJ2-7	TRBV4-2	TGTGCCAGCAGCCAAGATTTGGGGACTAGCGCCCACGAGCAGTACTTC	CASSQDLGTSAHEQYF
.	.	TRBJ1-3	TRBV7-9	TGTGCCAGCATCCCAGGGGAAAGAAACACCATATATTTT	CASIPGERNTIYF
.	.	TRBJ1-6	TRBV9	TGTGCCAGCAGCGTACTGAGCTCCTATAATTCACCCCTCCACTTT	CASSVLSSYNSPLHF
.	.	TRBJ1-4	TRBV29-1	TGCAGCGTTCTCAGGTCTCCTAATGAAAAACTGTTTTTT	CSVLRSPNEKLFF
.	.	TRBJ2-1	TRBV4-2	TGTGACAGCAGCCAAGGGTCCCAGGGGGACTACGATGAGCAGTTCTTC	CDSSQGSQGDYDEQFF